Reported below is one T cell receptor beta chain. Unique molecular identifiers were affixed to single, distinct cDNA molecules. From the 5' RACE reads, TCRdb called clonotypes with MiXCR, one entry per CDR3 protein. The sample gives 45,000 to 75,000 distinct CDR3 sequences, roughly 12% of which show up once; about 5% is in the top ten. CDR1 and CDR2 from the germline V gene are DFQATT and SNEGSKA (reference sequence). Trimming removed 4 bases from V and 4 bases from J; junction bases left unmatched: 4. The CDR3 extends over 13 amino acids. The sample is drawn from a study of early T cells in non-severe SARS-CoV-2 infection.

Sequencing input: whole blood. The chain has TRBV20-1 and TRBJ2-3; 8 nucleotides line up with TRBD2. This clonotype was obtained from an adult who was a healthcare worker with PCR-confirmed SARS-CoV-2 infection or an uninfected control (not recorded which). CDR3 DNA: TGCAGTGCTACGGCGGGAGGAGCAGATACGCAGTATTTT. Amino acid sequence: CSATAGGADTQYF.